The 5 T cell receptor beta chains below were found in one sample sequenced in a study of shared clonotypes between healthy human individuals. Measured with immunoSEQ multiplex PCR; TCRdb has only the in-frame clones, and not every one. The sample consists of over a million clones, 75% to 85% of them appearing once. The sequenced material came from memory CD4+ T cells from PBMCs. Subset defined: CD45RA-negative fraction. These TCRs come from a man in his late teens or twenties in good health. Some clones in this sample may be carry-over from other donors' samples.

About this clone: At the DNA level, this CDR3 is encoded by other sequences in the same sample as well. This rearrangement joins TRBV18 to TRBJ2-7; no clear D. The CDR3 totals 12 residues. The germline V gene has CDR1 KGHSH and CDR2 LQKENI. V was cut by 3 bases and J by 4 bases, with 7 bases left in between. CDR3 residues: CASSPGTYEQYF. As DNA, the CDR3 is TGTGCCAGCTCACCCGGTACGTACGAGCAGTACTTC.

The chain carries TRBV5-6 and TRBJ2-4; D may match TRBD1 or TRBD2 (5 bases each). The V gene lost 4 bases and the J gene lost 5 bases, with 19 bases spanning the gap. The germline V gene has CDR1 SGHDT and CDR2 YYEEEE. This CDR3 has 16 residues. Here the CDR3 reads CASSEIVAGRENIQYF. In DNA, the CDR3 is TGTGCCAGCAGCGAGATCGTGGCAGGGAGAGAAAACATTCAGTACTTC.

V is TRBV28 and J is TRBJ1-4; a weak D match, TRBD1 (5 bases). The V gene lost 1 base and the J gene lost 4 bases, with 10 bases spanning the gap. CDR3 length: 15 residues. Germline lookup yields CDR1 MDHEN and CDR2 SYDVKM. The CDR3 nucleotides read TGTGCCAGCAGTTTATACGGGACCATTAATGAAAAACTGTTTTTT. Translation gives CASSLYGTINEKLFF.

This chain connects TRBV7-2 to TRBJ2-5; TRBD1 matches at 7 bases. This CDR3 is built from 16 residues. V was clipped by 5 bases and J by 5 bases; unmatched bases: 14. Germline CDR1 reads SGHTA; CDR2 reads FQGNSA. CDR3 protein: CASSPRRTGGLETQYF. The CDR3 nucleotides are TGTGCCAGCAGCCCCCGGAGGACAGGCGGTCTGGAGACCCAGTACTTC.

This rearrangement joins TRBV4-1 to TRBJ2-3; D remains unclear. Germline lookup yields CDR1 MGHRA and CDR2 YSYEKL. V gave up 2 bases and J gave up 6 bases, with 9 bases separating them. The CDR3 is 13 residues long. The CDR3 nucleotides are TGCGCCAGCAGCCAACAGACGACGGATACGCAGTATTTT. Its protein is CASSQQTTDTQYF.